The 29 T cell receptor beta chains given below trace back to one sample, sequenced in a study of yellow fever vaccine responses in identical twins. TCRdb re-derived calls from the RT-PCR reads in MiXCR, one entry per CDR3 protein. The sample includes around 16,000 distinct CDR3 sequences, roughly 80% of them seen just once. Sample: T cells from blood (PBMCs), unsorted or a sorted subset (not recorded which), taken before or after yellow fever vaccination (not recorded which). The receptors were gathered from a woman between 18 and 30 years old who received the yellow fever vaccine.

The rearrangement links TRBV5-1 to TRBJ2-7; D possibly corresponds to TRBD2 (6 bases). With 7 bases removed from V and 1 base from J, the gap between germline ends came to 9 bases. The length of the CDR3 is 12 residues. From germline, CDR1 is SGHRS and CDR2 YFSETQ. This chain's CDR3 is CASSAGSYEQYF. CDR3 bases: TGCGCCAGCTCCGCGGGATCCTACGAGCAGTACTTC.

This chain uses TRBV12-3 or TRBV12-4 with TRBJ2-7, with TRBD1 as a possible D gene (6 bases). The CDR3 is made up of 13 amino acids. Trimming removed 2 bases from V and 3 bases from J, with 8 bases in between. CDR3 loop: CASSLQGHYEQYF. CDR3 coding DNA: TGTGCCAGCAGTTTACAGGGACACTACGAGCAGTACTTC.

The chain employs TRBV18 and TRBJ2-5; D is ambiguous. Trimming pared 3 bases from V and 2 bases from J, leaving 4 bases between. Germline V gene lookup returns CDR1 KGHSH and CDR2 LQKENI. This CDR3 is built from 12 residues. As DNA, the CDR3 is TGTGCCAGCTCACCTAAACAAGAGACCCAGTACTTC. It yields the protein CASSPKQETQYF.

Worth noting for this clonotype: Its ends do not fully match the called genes, so a read error is possible. This chain links TRBV7-6 with TRBJ2-7; TRBD1 is a possible D gene (5 bases). The CDR3 loop spans 13 amino acids. The germline gives CDR1 SGHVS, CDR2 FNYEAQ. For the CDR3, the DNA is TGTGCTAGCAGCTTTAGTCAGGGCTACGAGCAGTACTTC. Translation: CASSFSQGYEQYF.

This sequence joins TRBV5-1 and TRBJ2-1, with 11 nucleotides matching TRBD2. CDR3 length: 17 amino acids. V lost 3 bases to trimming and J lost 3 bases; unmatched junction nucleotides: 8. Germline V lookup: CDR1 SGHRS, CDR2 YFSETQ. The CDR3 nucleotides are TGCGCCAGCAGCTCCATAGCGGGGGGGCAGATCTACAATGAGCAGTTCTTC. This codes for CASSSIAGGQIYNEQFF.

The genes are TRBV29-1 and TRBJ2-3; D remains unclear. Trimming removed 4 bases at V and 6 bases at J, with 5 bases between. The CDR3 has 10 amino acids. CDR1 is SQVTM, CDR2 ANQGSEA, per germline. Here the CDR3 reads CSVVRDTQYF. The DNA of the CDR3 is TGCAGCGTTGTTCGCGATACGCAGTATTTT.

V and J are TRBV18 and TRBJ2-3, with 11 bases lining up with TRBD2. J was trimmed by 7 bases and V by 0 bases; bases with no gene match: 9. This CDR3 is 17 amino acids long. In germline, CDR1 is KGHSH, CDR2 LQKENI. The CDR3 reads CASSPPTSGTKWNTQYF. CDR3 DNA: TGTGCCAGCTCACCACCGACTAGCGGGACCAAGTGGAATACGCAGTATTTT.

The chain recombines TRBV18 with TRBJ2-3, with D possibly being TRBD1 (7 bases). Germline-derived CDR1 and CDR2 are KGHSH and LQKENI. V dropped 0 bases and J dropped 5 bases, with 15 bases sitting between them. The CDR3 runs to 16 residues. This CDR3 is CASSPPGRQGRDTQYF. The DNA for the CDR3 is TGTGCCAGCTCACCACCCGGGAGACAGGGACGAGATACGCAGTATTTT.

This clonotype has a single count. The V call is TRBV12-3 or TRBV12-4, the J call TRBJ2-3; D remains ambiguous. Deletions cut 7 bases from V and 5 bases from J, with 10 bases between. The CDR3 sequence is 12 residues long. The CDR3 coding sequence is TGTGCCAGCACCCTATGGGAAGATACGCAGTATTTT. This translates into CASTLWEDTQYF.

The J gene is TRBJ1-1, the V gene TRBV10-3; D may be TRBD1 (6 bases). Germline V gene data show CDR1 as ENHRY and CDR2 as SYGVKD. Between the trimmed V and J ends, which lost 11 bases and 0 bases, there was a span of 16 bases. The CDR3 has 14 amino acids. CDR3 residues: CASRAGEVNTEAFF. CDR3 nucleotides: TGTGCCTCTCGGGCAGGGGAGGTGAACACTGAAGCTTTCTTT.

In this sample, this clonotype turned up once. The CDR3 loop reads CSVGSGNTGELFF. CDR3 coding DNA: TGCAGCGTTGGGAGCGGGAACACCGGGGAGCTGTTTTTT. The chain joins TRBV29-1 to TRBJ2-2, with a possible D match to TRBD2 (5 bases). Germline CDR1 SQVTM, CDR2 ANQGSEA. Deletions cut 4 bases from V and 1 base from J, with 7 bases between. The CDR3 extends over 13 amino acids.

The chain joins TRBV10-3 to TRBJ2-7; possible D gene TRBD1, 5 bases. This CDR3 is built from 13 residues. Per germline, CDR1 ENHRY and CDR2 SYGVKD. V lost 11 bases to trimming and J lost 2 bases, with 16 bases between them. DNA of the CDR3: TGTGCCGGTGGGGCGAAGGATACCTACGAGCAGTACTTC. Its protein is CAGGAKDTYEQYF.

This chain connects TRBV6-4 to TRBJ2-1, with D maybe TRBD1 (5 bases). With 2 bases removed from V and 3 bases from J, the gap between germline ends came to 8 bases. The CDR3 has 14 amino acids. The germline V gene encodes CDR1 MRHNA and CDR2 SNTAGT. The CDR3 sequence: CASSDRGYYNEQFF. CDR3 sequence (DNA): TGTGCCAGCAGTGACAGGGGCTACTACAATGAGCAGTTCTTC.

This rearrangement joins TRBV29-1 to TRBJ2-3, with 12 positions matching TRBD2. J gave up 3 bases and V 6 bases, and 7 bases lay outside the gene matches. Germline values: CDR1 SQVTM, CDR2 ANQGSEA. CDR3 length: 15 amino acids. CDR3 nucleotide sequence: TGCAGCGTCCTAGGGGGACTAGCGGGTACAGATACGCAGTATTTT. It encodes CSVLGGLAGTDTQYF.

This rearrangement joins TRBV20-1 to TRBJ2-1, with D possibly TRBD1 on 6 matching bases. Between the trimmed V and J ends, which lost 0 bases and 0 bases, there was a span of 15 bases. CDR1 DFQATT and CDR2 SNEGSKA come from the germline V gene (reference sequence). CDR3 length: 17 amino acids. Here the CDR3 DNA reads TGCAGTGCTAGAGATCTTGGGACATCCTACTCCTACAATGAGCAGTTCTTC. It is translated as CSARDLGTSYSYNEQFF.

The chain couples TRBV29-1 to TRBJ2-1, with TRBD2 identical over 7 bases. This CDR3 is 14 amino acids long. Germline V gives CDR1 SQVTM, CDR2 ANQGSEA. V lost 1 base to trimming and J lost 6 bases; unmatched junction nucleotides: 6. The DNA of the CDR3 is TGCAGCGTTGAAGGGACTAGGGAGAGCAATGAGCAGTTCTTC. Translating it yields CSVEGTRESNEQFF.

This clonotype was recorded only once. V gene TRBV18 combines with J gene TRBJ2-7; D is unresolved. The CDR3 is 14 residues long. V was cut by 0 bases and J by 2 bases, with 8 bases left in between. The germline CDR1 and CDR2 sequences are KGHSH and LQKENI. CDR3 nucleotides: TGTGCCAGCTCACCACCAAGTTCCCCCTACGAGCAGTACTTC. It codes for CASSPPSSPYEQYF.

The chain is built from TRBV7-2 and TRBJ2-2; D is perhaps TRBD2 (6 bases). Germline values: CDR1 SGHTA, CDR2 FQGNSA. The V and J ends lost 4 bases and 5 bases respectively, with 11 bases between them. The CDR3 loop spans 14 amino acids. In DNA, the CDR3 is TGTGCCAGCAGCTGGGACTTGGGGACCGGGGAGCTGTTTTTT. As protein: CASSWDLGTGELFF. Variable domain in full (rest from reference TRBV7-2 and TRBJ2-2): GAGVSQSPSNKVTEKGKDVELRCDPISGHTALYWYRQSLGQGLEFLIYFQGNSAPDKSGLPSDRFSAERTGGSVSTLTIQRTQQEDSAVYLCASSWDLGTGELFFGEGSRLTVL.

The chain carries TRBV5-6 and TRBJ2-7; 7 bases match TRBD1. The CDR3 runs 16 residues. The V gene end was trimmed by 0 bases and the J gene end by 0 bases; junction bases not matched to a gene: 6. Germline values: CDR1 SGHDT, CDR2 YYEEEE. The CDR3: CASSLASGTVSYEQYF. The CDR3 DNA reads as TGTGCCAGCAGCTTGGCCTCCGGGACAGTCTCCTACGAGCAGTACTTC.

This clonotype was counted only a few times. The genes are TRBV18 and TRBJ1-6, with D possibly matching TRBD1 (6 bases). V lost 6 bases and J lost 8, with 11 bases in between. Germline V gene lookup returns CDR1 KGHSH and CDR2 LQKENI. The CDR3 loop spans 13 amino acids. The CDR3 is CASSRTDDSPLHF. CDR3 bases: TGTGCCAGCTCCCGGACAGACGATTCACCCCTCCACTTT. Full variable domain (rest looked up from reference TRBV18 and TRBJ1-6): NAGVMQNPRHLVRRRGQEARLRCSPMKGHSHVYWYRQLPEEGLKFMVYLQKENIIDESGMPKERFSAEFPKEGPSILRIQQVVRGDSAAYFCASSRTDDSPLHFGNGTRLTVT.

The chain is built from TRBV27 and TRBJ2-1, with TRBD1 identical over 9 bases. The CDR3 runs 15 residues. Looked up from germline, CDR1 is MNHEY and CDR2 is SMNVEV (reference sequence). J lost 4 bases, V lost 5 bases, and 6 bases had no gene match. For the CDR3, the DNA is TGTGCCAGCAGTACGACAGGGGGGGTGTACAATGAGCAGTTCTTC. Protein sequence: CASSTTGGVYNEQFF.

The chain couples TRBV7-3 to TRBJ1-5, with 10 bases identical to TRBD1. The ends lost 5 bases at V and 0 bases at J; junction bases unmatched: 1. Germline V gene data show CDR1 as SGHTA and CDR2 as FQGTGA. This CDR3 contains 15 residues. CDR3 bases: TGTGCCAGCAGCGGGACAGGGGATAGCAATCAGCCCCAGCATTTT. Protein: CASSGTGDSNQPQHF.

V and J are TRBV14 and TRBJ2-3; no reliable D call. Deletions cut 4 bases from V and 1 base from J, with 9 bases between. Germline lookup yields CDR1 SGHDN and CDR2 FVKESK. There are 14 residues in the CDR3. The CDR3 sequence is CASSLKTGTDTQYF. The CDR3 nucleotides are TGTGCCAGCAGCCTTAAAACAGGCACAGATACGCAGTATTTT.

The V gene is TRBV27, the J gene TRBJ2-3; D may be TRBD2 (5 bases). V dropped 3 bases and J dropped 2 bases, with 18 bases sitting between them. This CDR3 comprises 17 residues. Germline V gene lookup returns CDR1 MNHEY and CDR2 SMNVEV (reference sequence). Here the CDR3 DNA reads TGTGCCAGCAGTTTTCTGAGGGCCGACTACTACACAGATACGCAGTATTTT. Residues: CASSFLRADYYTDTQYF.

The chain has TRBV5-6 and TRBJ2-2; TRBD1 or TRBD2 may be the D gene (6 bases each). Trimming cost V 4 bases and J 5 bases, with 18 bases left between them. CDR3 length equals 16 residues. Per germline, CDR1 SGHDT and CDR2 YYEEEE. The DNA for the CDR3 is TGTGCCAGCAGCATGCAACCTAGGAGGGGGACCGGGGAGCTGTTTTTT. It specifies CASSMQPRRGTGELFF.

The chain employs TRBV11-3 and TRBJ2-3, with D unclear. Germline values: CDR1 SGHNT, CDR2 YENEEA. Trimming stripped 4 bases from V and 6 bases from J, with 8 bases between. The CDR3 is 12 residues long. CDR3 loop: CASSSGVDTQYF. DNA of the CDR3: TGTGCCAGCAGCTCCGGAGTCGATACGCAGTATTTT.

CDR3 nucleotide sequence: TGTGCCAGCAGTGTATCGACAGGGAGCGAGCAGTACTTC. Protein sequence: CASSVSTGSEQYF. The genes are TRBV28 and TRBJ2-7, with 7 bases lining up with TRBD1. Germline V CDR1 and CDR2: MDHEN, SYDVKM. Trimming cost V 5 bases and J 6 bases; bases outside gene matches: 7. This CDR3 comprises 13 residues.

This rearrangement joins TRBV2 to TRBJ2-7, with a weak D call TRBD1 (7 bases). The CDR3 runs 16 residues. V was pared by 4 bases and J by 1 base, with 17 bases between. Germline-derived CDR1 and CDR2 are SNHLY and FYNNEI. The CDR3 is CASSGLRDSASYEQYF. The CDR3 DNA reads TGTGCCAGCAGTGGCCTGCGGGACAGTGCATCCTACGAGCAGTACTTC.

The rearrangement uses TRBV11-2 and TRBJ2-3; 10 bases match TRBD2. V was clipped by 2 bases and J by 1 base; unmatched bases: 9. This CDR3 is built from 18 residues. The germline CDR1 and CDR2 sequences are SGHAT and FQNNGV. The CDR3, as DNA: TGTGCCAGCAGCTTACAGACTAGCGGGTATGGTGGCACAGATACGCAGTATTTT. Translating it yields CASSLQTSGYGGTDTQYF.